The present T cell receptor (beta chain) was sequenced within a study of cytomegalovirus exposure and HLA in healthy donors. Study context: The same platform as the approximately 640 first-cohort repertoires was used for the 90 to 150 validation repertoires, a later analysis reported.

The CDR3 consists of 14 residues. Germline CDR1 reads SEHNR; CDR2 reads FQNEAQ (reference sequence). Trimming at V came to 6 bases and at J to 6 bases, leaving 9 bases not matched to a gene. Using immunoSEQ multiplex PCR, the repertoire was profiled, and TCRdb retains in-frame clones only, with some absent. Here the sample spans tens of thousands of clones, approximately 90% being singletons. The sequence was obtained from a woman aged 18-29 years in good health and CMV-seropositive. This chain links TRBV7-9 with TRBJ2-7; the match to TRBD1 covers 9 bases. The sequencing sample was made of PBMCs. The CDR3 DNA reads as TGTGCCAGCAGAAAACAGGGGGCGGTGGGCGAGCAGTACTTC. This translates into CASRKQGAVGEQYF.